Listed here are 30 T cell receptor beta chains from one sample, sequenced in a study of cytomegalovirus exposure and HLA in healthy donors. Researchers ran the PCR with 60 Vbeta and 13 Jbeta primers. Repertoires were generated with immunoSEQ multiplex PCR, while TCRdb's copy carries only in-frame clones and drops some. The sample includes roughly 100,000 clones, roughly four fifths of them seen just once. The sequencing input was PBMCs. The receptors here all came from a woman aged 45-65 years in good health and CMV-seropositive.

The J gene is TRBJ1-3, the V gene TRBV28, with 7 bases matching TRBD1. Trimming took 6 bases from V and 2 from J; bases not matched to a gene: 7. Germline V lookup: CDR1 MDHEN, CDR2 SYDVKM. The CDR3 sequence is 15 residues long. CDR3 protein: CASSPTGTAGNTIYF. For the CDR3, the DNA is TGTGCCAGCAGCCCGACCGGGACAGCTGGAAACACCATATATTTT.

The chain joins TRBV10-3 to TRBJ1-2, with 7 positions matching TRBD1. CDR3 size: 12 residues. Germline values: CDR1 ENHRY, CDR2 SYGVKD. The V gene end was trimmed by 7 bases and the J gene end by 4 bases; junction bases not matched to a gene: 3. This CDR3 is CAIMGTAYGYTF. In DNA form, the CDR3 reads TGTGCCATCATGGGGACAGCCTATGGCTACACCTTC.

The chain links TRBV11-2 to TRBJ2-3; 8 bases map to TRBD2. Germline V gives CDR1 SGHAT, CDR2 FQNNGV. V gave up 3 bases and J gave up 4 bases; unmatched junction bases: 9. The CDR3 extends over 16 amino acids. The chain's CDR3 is CASSFSAGGAADTQYF. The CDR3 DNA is TGTGCCAGCAGCTTTAGCGCCGGGGGGGCAGCAGATACGCAGTATTTT.

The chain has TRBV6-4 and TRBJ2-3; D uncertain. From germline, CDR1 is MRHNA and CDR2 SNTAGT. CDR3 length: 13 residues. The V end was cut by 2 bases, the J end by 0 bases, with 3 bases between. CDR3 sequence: CASSDLSTDTQYF. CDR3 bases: TGTGCCAGCAGTGACCTAAGCACAGATACGCAGTATTTT.

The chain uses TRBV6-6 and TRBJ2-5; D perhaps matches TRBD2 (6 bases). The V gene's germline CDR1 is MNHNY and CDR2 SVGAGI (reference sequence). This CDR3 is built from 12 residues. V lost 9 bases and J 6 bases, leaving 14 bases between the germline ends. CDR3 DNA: TGTGCCAGTGGGACTCCCCCCCAGACCCAGTACTTC. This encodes CASGTPPQTQYF.

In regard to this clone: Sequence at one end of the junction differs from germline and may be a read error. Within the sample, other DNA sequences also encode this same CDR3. DNA for the CDR3: TGTGCCAGTACTGGCGGAGGCGGAGCGATGAACACTGAGGCTTTCTTT. Its protein product is CASTGGGGAMNTEAFF. The gene calls are TRBV19 and TRBJ1-1; no clear D gene. The CDR3 has 16 amino acids. Per the germline V gene, CDR1 is LNHDA and CDR2 is SQIVND (reference sequence).

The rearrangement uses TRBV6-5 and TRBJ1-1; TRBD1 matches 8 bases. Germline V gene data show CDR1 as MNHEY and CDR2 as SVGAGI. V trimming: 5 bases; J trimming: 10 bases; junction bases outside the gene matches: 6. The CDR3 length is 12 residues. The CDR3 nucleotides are TGTGCCAGCAGTGGCCAGGGGGCTGGAGCTTTCTTT. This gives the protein CASSGQGAGAFF.

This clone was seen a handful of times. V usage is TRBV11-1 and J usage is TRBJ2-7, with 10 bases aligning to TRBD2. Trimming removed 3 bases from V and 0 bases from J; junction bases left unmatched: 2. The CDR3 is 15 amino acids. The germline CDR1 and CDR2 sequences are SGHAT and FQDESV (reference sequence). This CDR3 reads CASSFSGGTSYEQYF. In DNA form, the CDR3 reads TGTGCCAGCAGCTTTAGCGGGGGGACCTCCTACGAGCAGTACTTC.

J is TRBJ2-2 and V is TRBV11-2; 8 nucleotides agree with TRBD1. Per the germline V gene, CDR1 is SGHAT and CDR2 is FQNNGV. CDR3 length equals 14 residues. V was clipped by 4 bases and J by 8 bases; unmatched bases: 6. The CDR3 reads CASSYHQGAGELFF. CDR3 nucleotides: TGTGCCAGCAGCTACCACCAGGGGGCTGGGGAGCTGTTTTTT.

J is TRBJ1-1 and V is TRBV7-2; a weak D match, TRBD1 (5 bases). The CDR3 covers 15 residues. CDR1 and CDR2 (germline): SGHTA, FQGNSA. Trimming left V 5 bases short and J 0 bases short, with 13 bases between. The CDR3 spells CASSPPTVMNTEAFF. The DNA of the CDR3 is TGTGCCAGCAGCCCCCCGACAGTTATGAACACTGAAGCTTTCTTT.

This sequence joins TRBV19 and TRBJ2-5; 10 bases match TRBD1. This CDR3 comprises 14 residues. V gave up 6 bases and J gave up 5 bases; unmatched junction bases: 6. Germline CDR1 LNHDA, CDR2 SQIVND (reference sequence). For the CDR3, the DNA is TGTGCCAGTAGGTCGACAGGGGGCGTGGAGACCCAGTACTTC. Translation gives CASRSTGGVETQYF.

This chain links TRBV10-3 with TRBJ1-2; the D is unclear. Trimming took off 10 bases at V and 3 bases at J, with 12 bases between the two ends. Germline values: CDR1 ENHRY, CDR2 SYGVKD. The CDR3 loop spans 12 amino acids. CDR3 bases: TGTGCCACCGCCCGAGTTGACTATGGCTACACCTTC. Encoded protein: CATARVDYGYTF.

CDR3 bases: TGTGCCAGCAGTTCTCTGGACAGGAACTCTGGGGCCAACGTCCTGACTTTC. Translation gives CASSSLDRNSGANVLTF. The gene calls are TRBV27 and TRBJ2-6, with TRBD1 identical over 7 bases. The length of the CDR3 is 17 residues. The germline V gene encodes CDR1 MNHEY and CDR2 SMNVEV (reference sequence). The ends lost 4 bases at V and 0 bases at J; junction bases unmatched: 6.

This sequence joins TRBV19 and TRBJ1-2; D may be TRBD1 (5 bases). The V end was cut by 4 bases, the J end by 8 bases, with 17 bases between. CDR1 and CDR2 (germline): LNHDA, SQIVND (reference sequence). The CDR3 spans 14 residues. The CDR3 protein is CASSSGTSLRGYTF. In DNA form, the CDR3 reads TGTGCCAGTAGTAGCGGGACCTCCCTGCGGGGCTACACCTTC.

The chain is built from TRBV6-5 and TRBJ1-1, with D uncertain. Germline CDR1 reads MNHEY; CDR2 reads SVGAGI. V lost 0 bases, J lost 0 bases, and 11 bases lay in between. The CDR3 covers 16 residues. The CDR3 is CASSYSGPGLNTEAFF. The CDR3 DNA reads TGTGCCAGCAGTTACTCAGGTCCGGGGTTGAACACTGAAGCTTTCTTT.

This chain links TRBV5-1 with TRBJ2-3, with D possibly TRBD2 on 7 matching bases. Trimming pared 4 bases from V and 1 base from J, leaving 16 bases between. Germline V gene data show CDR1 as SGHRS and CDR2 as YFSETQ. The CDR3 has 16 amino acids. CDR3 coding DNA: TGCGCCAGCAGCGTAAACGGGGGGCGGGGCACAGATACGCAGTATTTT. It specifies CASSVNGGRGTDTQYF.

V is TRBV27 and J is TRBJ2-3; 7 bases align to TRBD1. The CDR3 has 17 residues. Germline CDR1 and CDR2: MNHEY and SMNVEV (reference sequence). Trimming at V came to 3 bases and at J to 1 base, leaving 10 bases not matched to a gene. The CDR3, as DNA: TGTGCCAGCAGTTTGTGGTTTGGTACAGGGGGCACAGATACGCAGTATTTT. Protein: CASSLWFGTGGTDTQYF.

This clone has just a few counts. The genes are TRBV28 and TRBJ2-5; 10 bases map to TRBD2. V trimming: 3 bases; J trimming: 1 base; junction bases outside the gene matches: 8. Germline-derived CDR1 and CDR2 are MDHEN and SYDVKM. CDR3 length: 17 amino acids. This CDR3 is CASSLGTLAGSQETQYF. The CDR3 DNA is TGTGCCAGCAGTTTGGGGACACTAGCGGGGTCCCAAGAGACCCAGTACTTC.

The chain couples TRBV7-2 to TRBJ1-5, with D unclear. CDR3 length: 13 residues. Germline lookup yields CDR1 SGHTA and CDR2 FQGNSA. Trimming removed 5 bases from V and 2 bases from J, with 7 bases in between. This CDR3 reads CASSPSRNQPQHF. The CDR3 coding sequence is TGTGCCAGCAGCCCATCCCGCAATCAGCCCCAGCATTTT. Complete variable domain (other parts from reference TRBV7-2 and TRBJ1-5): GAGVSQSPSNKVTEKGKDVELRCDPISGHTALYWYRQSLGQGLEFLIYFQGNSAPDKSGLPSDRFSAERTGGSVSTLTIQRTQQEDSAVYLCASSPSRNQPQHFGDGTRLSIL.

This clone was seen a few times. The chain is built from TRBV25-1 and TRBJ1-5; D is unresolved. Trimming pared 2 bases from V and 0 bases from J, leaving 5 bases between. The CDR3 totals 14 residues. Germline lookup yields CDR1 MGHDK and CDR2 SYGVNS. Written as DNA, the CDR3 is TGTGCCAGCAGTGAAGTCGGTAGCAATCAGCCCCAGCATTTT. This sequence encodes CASSEVGSNQPQHF.

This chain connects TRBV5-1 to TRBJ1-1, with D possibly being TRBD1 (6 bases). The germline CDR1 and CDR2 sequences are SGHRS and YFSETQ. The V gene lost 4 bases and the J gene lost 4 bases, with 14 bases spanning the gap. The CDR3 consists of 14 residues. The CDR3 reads CASSETGTSTEAFF. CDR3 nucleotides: TGCGCCAGCAGCGAAACAGGGACGAGCACTGAAGCTTTCTTT.

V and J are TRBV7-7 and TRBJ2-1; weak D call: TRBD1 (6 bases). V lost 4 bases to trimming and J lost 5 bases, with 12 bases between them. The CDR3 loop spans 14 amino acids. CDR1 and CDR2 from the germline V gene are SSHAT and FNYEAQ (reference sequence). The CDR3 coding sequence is TGTGCCAGCAGCTCTGGGGGCTCAAACAATGAGCAGTTCTTC. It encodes CASSSGGSNNEQFF.

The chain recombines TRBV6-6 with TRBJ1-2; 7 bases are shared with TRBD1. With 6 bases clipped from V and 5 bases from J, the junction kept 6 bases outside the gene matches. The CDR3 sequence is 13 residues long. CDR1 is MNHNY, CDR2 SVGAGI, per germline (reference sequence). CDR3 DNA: TGTGCCAGCAGCCTCACAGGGGAATATGGCTACACCTTC. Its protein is CASSLTGEYGYTF.

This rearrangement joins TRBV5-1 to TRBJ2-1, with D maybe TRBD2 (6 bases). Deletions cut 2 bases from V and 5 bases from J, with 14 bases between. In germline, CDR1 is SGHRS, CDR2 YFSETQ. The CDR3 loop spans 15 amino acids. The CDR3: CASSFGLIPNNEQFF. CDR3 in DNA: TGCGCCAGCAGCTTCGGACTAATCCCCAACAATGAGCAGTTCTTC. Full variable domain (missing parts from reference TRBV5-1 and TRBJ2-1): KAGVTQTPRYLIKTRGQQVTLSCSPISGHRSVSWYQQTPGQGLQFLFEYFSETQRNKGNFPGRFSGRQFSNSRSEMNVSTLELGDSALYLCASSFGLIPNNEQFFGPGTRLTVL.

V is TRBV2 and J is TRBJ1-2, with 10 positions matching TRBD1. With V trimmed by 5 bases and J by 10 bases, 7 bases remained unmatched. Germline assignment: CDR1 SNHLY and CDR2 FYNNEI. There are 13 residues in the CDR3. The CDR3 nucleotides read TGTGCCAGCAGTCTAACGGACAGGGGGGCCTACACCTTC. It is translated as CASSLTDRGAYTF.

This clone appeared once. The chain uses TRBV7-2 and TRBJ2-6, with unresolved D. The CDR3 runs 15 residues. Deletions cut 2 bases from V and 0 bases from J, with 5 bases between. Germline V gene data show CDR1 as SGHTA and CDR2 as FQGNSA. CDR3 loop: CASSLLVSGANVLTF. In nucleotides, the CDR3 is TGTGCCAGCAGCTTACTCGTCTCTGGGGCCAACGTCCTGACTTTC.

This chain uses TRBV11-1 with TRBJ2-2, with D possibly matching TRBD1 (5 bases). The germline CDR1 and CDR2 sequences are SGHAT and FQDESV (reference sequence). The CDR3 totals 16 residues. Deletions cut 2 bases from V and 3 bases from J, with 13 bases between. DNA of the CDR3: TGTGCCAGCAGCTTAATGTCAGGGAAGGACACCGGGGAGCTGTTTTTT. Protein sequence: CASSLMSGKDTGELFF. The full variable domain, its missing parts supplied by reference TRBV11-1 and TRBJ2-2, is EAEVAQSPRYKITEKSQAVAFWCDPISGHATLYWYRQILGQGPELLVQFQDESVVDDSQLPKDRFSAERLKGVDSTLKIQPAELGDSAMYLCASSLMSGKDTGELFFGEGSRLTVL.

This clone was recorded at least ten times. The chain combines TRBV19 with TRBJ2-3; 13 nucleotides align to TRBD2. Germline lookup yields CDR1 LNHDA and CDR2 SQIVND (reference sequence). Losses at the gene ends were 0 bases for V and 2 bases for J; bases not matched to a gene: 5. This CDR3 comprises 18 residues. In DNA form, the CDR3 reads TGTGCCAGTAGTATAGACTCCGGGACTAGCGGGGTCACAGATACGCAGTATTTT. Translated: CASSIDSGTSGVTDTQYF.

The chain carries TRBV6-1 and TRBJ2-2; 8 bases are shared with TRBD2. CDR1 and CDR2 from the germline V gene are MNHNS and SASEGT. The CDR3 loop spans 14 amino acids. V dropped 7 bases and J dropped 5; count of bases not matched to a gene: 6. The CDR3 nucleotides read TGTGCCAGCACTGGGACTAGGGGTACCGGGGAGCTGTTTTTT. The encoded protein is CASTGTRGTGELFF.

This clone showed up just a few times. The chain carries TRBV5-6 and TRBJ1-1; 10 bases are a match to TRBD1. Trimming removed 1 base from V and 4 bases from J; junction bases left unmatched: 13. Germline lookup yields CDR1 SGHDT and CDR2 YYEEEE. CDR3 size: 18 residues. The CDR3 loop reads CASSLWGQGLIMSTEAFF. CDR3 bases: TGTGCCAGCAGCTTGTGGGGACAGGGGTTAATTATGAGCACTGAAGCTTTCTTT.